The present T cell receptor (beta chain) was sequenced within a study of blood T cells in healthy people across ages. Primed by a sample-barcoded 5' primer and a J-beta primer mix, a second PCR proceeded for 7 to 11 cycles. One entry per CDR3 protein results from TCRdb running MiXCR on the 5' RACE reads. The sample contains hundreds of thousands of distinct CDR3 sequences, more than 45% of which appear only once. The CDR3 is made up of 15 amino acids. The V gene's germline CDR1 is MDHEN and CDR2 SYDVKM. Trimming took 6 bases from V and 0 from J; bases not matched to a gene: 5. There are a few counts of this clonotype.

This chain joins TRBV28 and TRBJ2-7; TRBD2 matches at 10 bases. Material for sequencing was blood. This sequence was found in a man aged 25-45 years in good health. The DNA of the CDR3 is TGTGCCAGCAGCCATACTAGCGGGACCTCCTACGAGCAGTACTTC. Translation gives CASSHTSGTSYEQYF.